The rows below give T cell receptor beta chains drawn from one sample of a study of T cells expressing NK-cell markers. Reanalyzing the 5' RACE reads, TCRdb keeps one entry per CDR3 protein, without DNA. This repertoire comprises 150,000 or so distinct CDR3 sequences; its ten largest clones make up around 37%. Specimen: blood T cells: a sorted CD56 or NKG2C T cell subset, CD4+ or CD8+ T cells, or bulk PBMC T cells (not recorded which). The receptor set was obtained from a woman aged 45-65 years in good health. Each CDR3 is given with its conserved first and last residue.

CDR3: CASRETGVDEQFF
J: TRBJ2-1
length: 13
V: TRBV6-1

CDR3: CASSLSERRGETQYF
J: TRBJ2-5
length: 15
V: TRBV27

CDR3: CASRPGTSSYNEQFF
J: TRBJ2-1
length: 15
V: TRBV10-2

CDR3: CASSVQDVPASNEQFF
J: TRBJ2-1
length: 16
V: TRBV12-3/TRBV12-4

CDR3: CASPPGPDYGYTF
J: TRBJ1-2
length: 13
V: TRBV6-1

CDR3: CASRRGGPATEAFF
J: TRBJ1-1
length: 14
V: TRBV6-5

CDR3: CAIPGLSGYTF
J: TRBJ1-2
length: 11
V: TRBV2

CDR3: CSARDLVAYEQYF
J: TRBJ2-7
length: 13
V: TRBV20-1

CDR3: CASSQGREETGELFF
J: TRBJ2-2
length: 15
V: TRBV3-1

CDR3: CASSSTGNSGANVLTF
J: TRBJ2-6
length: 16
V: TRBV12-3/TRBV12-4

CDR3: CASSTPGLINSPLHF
J: TRBJ1-6
length: 15
V: TRBV7-9

CDR3: CASSDSGGRTDTQYF
J: TRBJ2-3
length: 15
V: TRBV10-1

CDR3: CASWGGDPYQETQYF
J: TRBJ2-5
length: 15
V: TRBV5-1

CDR3: CASSRSRADNEQFF
J: TRBJ2-1
length: 14
V: TRBV4-2

CDR3: CASSHLQGNQPQHF
J: TRBJ1-5
length: 14
V: TRBV4-1

CDR3: CASSSWTQETQYF
J: TRBJ2-5
length: 13
V: TRBV5-1

CDR3: CASGLVGAGGAFRASNQPQHF
J: TRBJ1-5
length: 21
V: TRBV12-5

CDR3: CASSTEDPSYNEQFF
J: TRBJ2-1
length: 15
V: TRBV18